A few counts support the clone carrying this T cell receptor (beta chain). Its specificity is not known. This sample stems from a study of blood T cells in healthy people across ages. Overall study: The capture of about one barcoded beta molecule per two T cells was achieved by template switching.

J gave up 7 bases and V 5 bases, and 8 bases lay outside the gene matches. This CDR3 region has 15 residues. Germline loops: CDR1 SEHNR, CDR2 FQNEAQ (reference sequence). The study's findings and limits: Higher diversity, along with more naive CD4+ cells, distinguished long-lived donors from aged donors. The recorded TCR beta diversity per million T cells decreased in a roughly linear manner with age.

Sample-barcoded 5' priming and a J-beta primer mix drove a second PCR of roughly 7 to 11 cycles. Every cDNA molecule bore a tag from a template-switch adaptor containing 12 random nucleotides. TCRdb passed the 5' RACE reads through MiXCR, listing each CDR3 protein once. Of around 750,000 distinct CDR3 sequences listed, approximately 55% are singletons. The chain carries TRBV7-9 and TRBJ2-1, with TRBD2 matching 10 bases. This clonotype originated in a man older than 75 in good health. The sample was blood. This CDR3 is CASSRTSGMGNEQFF. CDR3 DNA sequence: TGTGCCAGCAGCCGGACTAGCGGTATGGGGAATGAGCAGTTCTTC.